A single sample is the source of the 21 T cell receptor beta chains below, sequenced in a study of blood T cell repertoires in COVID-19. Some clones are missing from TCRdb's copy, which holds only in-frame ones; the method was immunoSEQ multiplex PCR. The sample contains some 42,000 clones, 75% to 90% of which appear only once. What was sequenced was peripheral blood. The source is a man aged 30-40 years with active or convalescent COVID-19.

The CDR3 loop reads CASSPGNTYGYTF. The CDR3 region has the DNA TGTGCCAGTAGTCCAGGGAACACCTATGGCTACACCTTC. The rearrangement uses TRBV19 and TRBJ1-2; TRBD1 is a possible D gene (5 bases). The CDR3 is 13 amino acids. V lost 5 bases to trimming and J lost 4 bases, with 11 bases between them. Per germline, CDR1 LNHDA and CDR2 SQIVND (reference sequence).

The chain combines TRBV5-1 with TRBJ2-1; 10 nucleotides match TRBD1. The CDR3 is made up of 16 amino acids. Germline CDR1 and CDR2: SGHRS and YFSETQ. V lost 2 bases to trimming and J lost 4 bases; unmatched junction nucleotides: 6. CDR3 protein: CASSFGGQGDYNEQFF. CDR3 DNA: TGCGCCAGCAGCTTCGGAGGACAGGGGGATTACAATGAGCAGTTCTTC.

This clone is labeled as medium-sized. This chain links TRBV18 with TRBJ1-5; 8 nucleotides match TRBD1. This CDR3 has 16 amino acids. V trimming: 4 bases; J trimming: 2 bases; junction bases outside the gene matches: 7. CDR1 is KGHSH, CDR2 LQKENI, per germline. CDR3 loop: CASSLTGDHGNQPQHF. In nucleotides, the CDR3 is TGTGCCAGCTCACTGACAGGGGATCATGGCAATCAGCCCCAGCATTTT. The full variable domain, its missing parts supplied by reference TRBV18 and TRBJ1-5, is NAGVMQNPRHLVRRRGQEARLRCSPMKGHSHVYWYRQLPEEGLKFMVYLQKENIIDESGMPKERFSAEFPKEGPSILRIQQVVRGDSAAYFCASSLTGDHGNQPQHFGDGTRLSIL.

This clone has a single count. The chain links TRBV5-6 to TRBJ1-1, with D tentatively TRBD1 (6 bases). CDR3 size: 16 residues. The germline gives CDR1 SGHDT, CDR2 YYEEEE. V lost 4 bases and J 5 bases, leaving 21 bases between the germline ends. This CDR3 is CASSLRGATISTEAFF. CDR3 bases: TGTGCCAGCAGCCTCCGGGGGGCTACAATTAGTACTGAAGCTTTCTTT.

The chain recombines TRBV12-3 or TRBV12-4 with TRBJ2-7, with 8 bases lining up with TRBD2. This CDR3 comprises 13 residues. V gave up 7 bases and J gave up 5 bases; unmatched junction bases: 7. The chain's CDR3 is CASTYGGANEQYF. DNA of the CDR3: TGTGCCAGCACTTACGGGGGGGCCAACGAGCAGTACTTC.

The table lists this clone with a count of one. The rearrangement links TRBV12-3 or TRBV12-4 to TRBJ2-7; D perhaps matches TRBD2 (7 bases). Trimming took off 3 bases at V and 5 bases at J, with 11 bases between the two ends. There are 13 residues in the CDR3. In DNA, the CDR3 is TGTGCCAGCAGTTTGAGGGGGGGGCACGAGCAGTACTTC. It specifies CASSLRGGHEQYF.

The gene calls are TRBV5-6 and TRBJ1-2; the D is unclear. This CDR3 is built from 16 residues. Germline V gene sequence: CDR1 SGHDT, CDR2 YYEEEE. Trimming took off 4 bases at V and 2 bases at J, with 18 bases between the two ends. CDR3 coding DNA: TGTGCCAGCAGCCAAGTCCTAGTAGAGGTCAACTATGGCTACACCTTC. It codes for CASSQVLVEVNYGYTF.

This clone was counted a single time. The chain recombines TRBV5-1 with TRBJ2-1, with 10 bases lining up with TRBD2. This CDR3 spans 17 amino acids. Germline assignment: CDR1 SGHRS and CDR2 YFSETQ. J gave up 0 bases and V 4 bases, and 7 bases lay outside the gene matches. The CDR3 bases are TGCGCCAGCAGCCCCGGACTAGCGGCGAGCTCCTACAATGAGCAGTTCTTC. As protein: CASSPGLAASSYNEQFF.

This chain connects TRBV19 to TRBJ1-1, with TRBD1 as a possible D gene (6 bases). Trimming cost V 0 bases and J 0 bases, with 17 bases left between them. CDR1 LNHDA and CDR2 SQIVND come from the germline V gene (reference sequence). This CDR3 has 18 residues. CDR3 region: CASSIDYPRGRLNTEAFF. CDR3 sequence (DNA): TGTGCCAGTAGTATAGATTATCCCAGGGGCCGACTGAACACTGAAGCTTTCTTT.

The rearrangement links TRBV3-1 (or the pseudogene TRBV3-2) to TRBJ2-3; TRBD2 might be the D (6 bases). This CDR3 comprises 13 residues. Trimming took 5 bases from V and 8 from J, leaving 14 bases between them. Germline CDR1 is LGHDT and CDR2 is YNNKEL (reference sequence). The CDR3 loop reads CASSTGTEGTQYF. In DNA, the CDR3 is TGTGCCAGCAGCACGGGAACGGAGGGTACGCAGTATTTT.

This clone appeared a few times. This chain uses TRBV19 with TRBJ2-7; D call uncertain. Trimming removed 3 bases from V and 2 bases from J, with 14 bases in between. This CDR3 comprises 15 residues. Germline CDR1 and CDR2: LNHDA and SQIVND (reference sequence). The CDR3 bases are TGTGCCAGTAGTATCCACCTGACAAGTGCCTACGAGCAGTACTTC. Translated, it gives CASSIHLTSAYEQYF.

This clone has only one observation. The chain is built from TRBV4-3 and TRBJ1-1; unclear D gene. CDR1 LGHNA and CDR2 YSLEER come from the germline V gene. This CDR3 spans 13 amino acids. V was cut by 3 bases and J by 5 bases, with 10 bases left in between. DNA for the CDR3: TGCGCCAGCAGCCACAGGCCTGGGACTGAAGCTTTCTTT. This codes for CASSHRPGTEAFF.

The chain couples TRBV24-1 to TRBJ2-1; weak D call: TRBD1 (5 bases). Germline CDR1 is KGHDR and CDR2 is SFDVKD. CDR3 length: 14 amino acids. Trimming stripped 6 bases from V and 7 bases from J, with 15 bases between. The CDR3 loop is CATSSLREVNEQFF. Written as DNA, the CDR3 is TGTGCCACCAGTAGCCTCAGGGAAGTGAATGAGCAGTTCTTC.

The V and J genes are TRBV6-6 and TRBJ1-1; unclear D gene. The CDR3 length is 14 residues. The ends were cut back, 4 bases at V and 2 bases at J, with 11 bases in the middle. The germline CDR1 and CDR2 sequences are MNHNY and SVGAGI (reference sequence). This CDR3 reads CASSSTGRNTEAFF. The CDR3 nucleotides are TGTGCCAGCAGTTCAACTGGGAGAAACACTGAAGCTTTCTTT.

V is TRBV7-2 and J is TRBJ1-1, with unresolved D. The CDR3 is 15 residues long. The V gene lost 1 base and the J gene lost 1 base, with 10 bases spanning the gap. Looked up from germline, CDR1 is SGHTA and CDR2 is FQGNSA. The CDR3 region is CASSLESTENTEAFF. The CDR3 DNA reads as TGTGCCAGCAGCTTAGAGTCAACAGAGAACACTGAAGCTTTCTTT.

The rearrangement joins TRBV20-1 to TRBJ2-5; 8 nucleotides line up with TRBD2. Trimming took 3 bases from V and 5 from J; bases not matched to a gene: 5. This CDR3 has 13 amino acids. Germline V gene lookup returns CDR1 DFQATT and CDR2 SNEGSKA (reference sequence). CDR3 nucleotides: TGCAGTGCTAGTTGGCTAGCGGGCGAGACCCAGTACTTC. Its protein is CSASWLAGETQYF.

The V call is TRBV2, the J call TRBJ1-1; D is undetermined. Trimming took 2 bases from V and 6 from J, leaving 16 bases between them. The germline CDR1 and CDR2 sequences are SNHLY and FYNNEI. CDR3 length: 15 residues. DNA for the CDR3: TGTGCCAGCAGTGAATTGGGCCCAGGAGGTCCTGAAGCTTTCTTT. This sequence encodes CASSELGPGGPEAFF.

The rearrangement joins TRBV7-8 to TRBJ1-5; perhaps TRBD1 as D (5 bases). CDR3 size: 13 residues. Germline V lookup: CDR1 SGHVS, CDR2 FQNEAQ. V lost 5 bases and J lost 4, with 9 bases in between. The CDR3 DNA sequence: TGTGCCAGCAGCCGGGGGGGGAATCAGCCCCAGCATTTT. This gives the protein CASSRGGNQPQHF.

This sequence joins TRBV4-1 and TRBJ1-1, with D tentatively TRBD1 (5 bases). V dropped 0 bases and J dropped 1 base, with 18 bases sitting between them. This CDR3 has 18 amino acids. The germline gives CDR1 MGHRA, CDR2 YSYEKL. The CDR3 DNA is TGCGCCAGCAGCCAAGATCCTCTGATAGGGGCCTCGAACACTGAAGCTTTCTTT. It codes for CASSQDPLIGASNTEAFF.

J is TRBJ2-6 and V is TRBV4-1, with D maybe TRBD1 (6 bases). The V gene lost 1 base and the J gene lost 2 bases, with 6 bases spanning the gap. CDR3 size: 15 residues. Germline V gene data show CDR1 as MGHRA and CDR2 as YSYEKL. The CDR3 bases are TGCGCCAGCAGCCAAGCAGGGGCTGGGGCCAACGTCCTGACTTTC. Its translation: CASSQAGAGANVLTF.

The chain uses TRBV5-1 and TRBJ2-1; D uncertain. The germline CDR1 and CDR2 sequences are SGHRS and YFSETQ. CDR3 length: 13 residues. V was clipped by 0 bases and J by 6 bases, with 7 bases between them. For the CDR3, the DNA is TGCGCCAGCAGCTTGGGTACTCCCAATGAGCAGTTCTTC. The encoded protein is CASSLGTPNEQFF. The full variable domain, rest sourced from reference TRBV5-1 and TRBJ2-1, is KAGVTQTPRYLIKTRGQQVTLSCSPISGHRSVSWYQQTPGQGLQFLFEYFSETQRNKGNFPGRFSGRQFSNSRSEMNVSTLELGDSALYLCASSLGTPNEQFFGPGTRLTVL.